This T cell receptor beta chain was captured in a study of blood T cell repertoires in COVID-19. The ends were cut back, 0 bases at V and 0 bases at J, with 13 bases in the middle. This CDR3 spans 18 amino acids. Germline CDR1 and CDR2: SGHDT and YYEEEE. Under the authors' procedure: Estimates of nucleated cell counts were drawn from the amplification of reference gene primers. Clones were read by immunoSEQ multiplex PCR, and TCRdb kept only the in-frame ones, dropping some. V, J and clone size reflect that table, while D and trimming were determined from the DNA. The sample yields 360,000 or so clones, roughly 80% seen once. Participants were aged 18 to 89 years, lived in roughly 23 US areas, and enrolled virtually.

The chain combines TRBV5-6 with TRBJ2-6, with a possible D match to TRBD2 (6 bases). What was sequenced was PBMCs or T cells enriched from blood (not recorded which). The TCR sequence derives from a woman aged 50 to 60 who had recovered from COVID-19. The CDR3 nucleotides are TGTGCCAGCAGCTTGGTGGTCGGGGAGGACTCTGGGGCCAACGTCCTGACTTTC. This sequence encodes CASSLVVGEDSGANVLTF.